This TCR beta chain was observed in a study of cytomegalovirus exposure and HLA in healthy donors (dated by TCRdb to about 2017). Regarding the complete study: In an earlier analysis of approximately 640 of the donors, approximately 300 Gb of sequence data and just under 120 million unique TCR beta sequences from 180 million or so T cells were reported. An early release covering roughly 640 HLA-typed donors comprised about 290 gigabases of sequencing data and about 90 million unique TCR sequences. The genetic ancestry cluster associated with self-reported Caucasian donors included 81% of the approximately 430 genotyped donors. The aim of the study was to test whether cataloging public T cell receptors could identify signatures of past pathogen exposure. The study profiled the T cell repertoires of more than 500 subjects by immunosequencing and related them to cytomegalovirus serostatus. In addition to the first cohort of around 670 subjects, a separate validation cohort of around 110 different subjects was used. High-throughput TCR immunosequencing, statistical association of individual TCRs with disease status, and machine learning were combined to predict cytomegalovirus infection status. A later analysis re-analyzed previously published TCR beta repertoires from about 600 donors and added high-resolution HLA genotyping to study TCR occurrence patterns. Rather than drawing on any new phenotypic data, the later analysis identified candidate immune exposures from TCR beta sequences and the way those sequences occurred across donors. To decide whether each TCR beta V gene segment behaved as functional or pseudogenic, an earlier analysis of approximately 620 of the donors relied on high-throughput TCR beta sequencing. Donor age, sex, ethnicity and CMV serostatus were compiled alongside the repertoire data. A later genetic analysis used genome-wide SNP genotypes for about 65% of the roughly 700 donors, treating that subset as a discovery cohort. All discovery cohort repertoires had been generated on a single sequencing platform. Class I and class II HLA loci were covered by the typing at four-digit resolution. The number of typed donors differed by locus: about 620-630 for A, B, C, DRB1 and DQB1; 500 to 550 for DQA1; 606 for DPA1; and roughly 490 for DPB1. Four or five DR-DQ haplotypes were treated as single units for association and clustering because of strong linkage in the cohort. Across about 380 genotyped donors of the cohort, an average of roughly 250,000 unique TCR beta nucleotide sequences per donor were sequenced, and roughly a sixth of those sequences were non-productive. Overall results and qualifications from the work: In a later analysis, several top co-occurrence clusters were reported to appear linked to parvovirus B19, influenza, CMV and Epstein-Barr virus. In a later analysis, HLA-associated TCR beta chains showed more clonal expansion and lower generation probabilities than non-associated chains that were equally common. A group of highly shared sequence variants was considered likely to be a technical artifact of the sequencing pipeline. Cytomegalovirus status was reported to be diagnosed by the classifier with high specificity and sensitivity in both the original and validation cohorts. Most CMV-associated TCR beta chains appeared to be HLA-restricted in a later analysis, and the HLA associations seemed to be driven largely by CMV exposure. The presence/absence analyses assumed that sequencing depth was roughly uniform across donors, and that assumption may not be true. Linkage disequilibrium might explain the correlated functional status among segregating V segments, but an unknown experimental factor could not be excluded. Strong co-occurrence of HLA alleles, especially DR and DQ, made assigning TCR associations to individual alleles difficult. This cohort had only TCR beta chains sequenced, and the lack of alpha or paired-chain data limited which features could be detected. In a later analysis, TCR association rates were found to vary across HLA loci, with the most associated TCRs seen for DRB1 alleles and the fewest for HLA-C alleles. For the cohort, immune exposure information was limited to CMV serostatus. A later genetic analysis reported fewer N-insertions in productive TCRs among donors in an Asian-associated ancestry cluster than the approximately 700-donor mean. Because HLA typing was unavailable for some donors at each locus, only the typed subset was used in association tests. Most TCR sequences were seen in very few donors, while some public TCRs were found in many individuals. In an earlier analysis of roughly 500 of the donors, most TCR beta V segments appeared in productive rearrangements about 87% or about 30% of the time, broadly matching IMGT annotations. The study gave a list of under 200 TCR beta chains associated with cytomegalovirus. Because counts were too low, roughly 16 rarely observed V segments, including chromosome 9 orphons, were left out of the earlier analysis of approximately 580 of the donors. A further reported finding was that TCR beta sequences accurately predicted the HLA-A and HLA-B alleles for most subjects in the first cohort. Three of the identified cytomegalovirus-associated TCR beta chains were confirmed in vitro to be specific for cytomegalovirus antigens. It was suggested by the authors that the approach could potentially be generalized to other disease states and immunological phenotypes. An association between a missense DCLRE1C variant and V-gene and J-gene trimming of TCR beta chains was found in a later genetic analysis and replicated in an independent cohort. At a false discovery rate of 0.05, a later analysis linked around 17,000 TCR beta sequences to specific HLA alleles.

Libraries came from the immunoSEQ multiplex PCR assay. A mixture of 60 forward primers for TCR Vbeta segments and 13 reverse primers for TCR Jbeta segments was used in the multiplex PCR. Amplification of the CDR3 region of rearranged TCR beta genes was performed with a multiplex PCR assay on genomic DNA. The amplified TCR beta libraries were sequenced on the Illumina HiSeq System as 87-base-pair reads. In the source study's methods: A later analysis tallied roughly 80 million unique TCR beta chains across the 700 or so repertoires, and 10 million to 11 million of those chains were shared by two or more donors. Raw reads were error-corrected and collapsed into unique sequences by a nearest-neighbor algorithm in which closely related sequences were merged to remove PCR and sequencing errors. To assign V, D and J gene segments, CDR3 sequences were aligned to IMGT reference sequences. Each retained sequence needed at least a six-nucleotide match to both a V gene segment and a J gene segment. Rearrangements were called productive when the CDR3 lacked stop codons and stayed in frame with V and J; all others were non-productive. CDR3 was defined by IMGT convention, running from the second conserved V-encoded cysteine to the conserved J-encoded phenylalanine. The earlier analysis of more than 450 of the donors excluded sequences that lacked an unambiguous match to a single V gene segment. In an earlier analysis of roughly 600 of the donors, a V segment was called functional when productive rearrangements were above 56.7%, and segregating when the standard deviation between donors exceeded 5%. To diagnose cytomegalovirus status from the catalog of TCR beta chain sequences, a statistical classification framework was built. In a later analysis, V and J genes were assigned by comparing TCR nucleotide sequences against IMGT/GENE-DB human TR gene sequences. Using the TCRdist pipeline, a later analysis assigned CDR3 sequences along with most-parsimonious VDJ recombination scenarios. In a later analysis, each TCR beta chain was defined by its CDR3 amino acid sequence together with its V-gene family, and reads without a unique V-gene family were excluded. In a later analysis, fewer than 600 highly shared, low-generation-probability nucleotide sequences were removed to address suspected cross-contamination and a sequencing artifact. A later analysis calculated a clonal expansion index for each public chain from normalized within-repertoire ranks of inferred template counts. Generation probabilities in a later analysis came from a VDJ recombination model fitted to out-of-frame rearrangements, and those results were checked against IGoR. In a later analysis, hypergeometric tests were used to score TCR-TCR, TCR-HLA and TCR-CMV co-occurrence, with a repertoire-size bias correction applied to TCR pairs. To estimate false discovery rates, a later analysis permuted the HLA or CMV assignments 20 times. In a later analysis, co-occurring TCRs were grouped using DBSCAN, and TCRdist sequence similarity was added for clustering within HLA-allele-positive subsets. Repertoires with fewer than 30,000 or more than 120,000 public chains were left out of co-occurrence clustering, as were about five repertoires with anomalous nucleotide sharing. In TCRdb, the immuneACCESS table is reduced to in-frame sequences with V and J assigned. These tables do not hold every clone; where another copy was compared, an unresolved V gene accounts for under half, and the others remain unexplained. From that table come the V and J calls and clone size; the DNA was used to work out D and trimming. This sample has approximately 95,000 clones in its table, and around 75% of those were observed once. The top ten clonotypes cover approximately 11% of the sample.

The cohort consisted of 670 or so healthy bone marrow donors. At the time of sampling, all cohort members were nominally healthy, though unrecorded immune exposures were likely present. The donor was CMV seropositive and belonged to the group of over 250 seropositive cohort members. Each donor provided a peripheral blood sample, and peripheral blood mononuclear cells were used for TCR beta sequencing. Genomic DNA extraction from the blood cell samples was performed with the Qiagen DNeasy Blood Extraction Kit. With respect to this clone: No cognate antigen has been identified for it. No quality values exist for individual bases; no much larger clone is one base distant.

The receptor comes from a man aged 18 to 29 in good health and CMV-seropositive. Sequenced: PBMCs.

The nucleotide sequence is given as TGTGCCACCAGCAGAGACGGCGGGAGGAATTCACCCCTCCACTTT. Its translation reads: CATSRDGGRNSPLHF. The sequence joins TRBV15 to TRBJ1-6; the D gene remains uncertain. The V and J ends are trimmed by 0 bases and 7 bases, leaving 10 bases between them. CDR1 and CDR2, per the germline V gene (reference sequence), are LNHNV and YYDKDF. Inclusive of the bounding cysteine and phenylalanine, the CDR3 is 15 residues long. The DNA shown is the 45-base CDR3, in frame from base 1.